These 32 T cell receptor beta chains were sequenced from one sample in a study of T cells after yellow fever vaccination. TCRdb redid the calling of the 5' RACE reads with MiXCR, one entry per CDR3 protein. The repertoire includes under 600,000 distinct CDR3 sequences, approximately 15% of them detected once, and more than 13% sits in the top ten. Material: PBMCs, obtained on the day of the yellow fever booster vaccination. These receptors all come from a man aged 25 to 40 who received the YFV17D yellow fever vaccine.

V and J are TRBV12-3 or TRBV12-4 and TRBJ2-3; D gene unclear. The V end lost 1 base, the J end lost 6 bases, and 8 bases lay between the germline ends. The CDR3 runs to 13 residues. CDR3 nucleotides: TGTGCCAGCAGTTTAGTCGTCGGGGATACGCAGTATTTT. It specifies CASSLVVGDTQYF.

This clonotype was recorded many times. The CDR3 region has the DNA TGTGCCAGCAGTGAAGGTTCTGAGCAGTACTTC. Amino acids: CASSEGSEQYF. The chain couples TRBV2 to TRBJ2-7; D gene ambiguous. V was shortened by 1 base and J by 7 bases, with 5 bases between the two germline ends. The CDR3 runs to 11 residues. In germline, CDR1 is SNHLY, CDR2 FYNNEI. Based on the CDR3 plus reference TRBV2 and TRBJ2-7, the full variable domain is EPEVTQTPSHQVTQMGQEVILRCVPISNHLYFYWYRQILGQKVEFLVSFYNNEISEKSEIFDDQFSVERPDGSNFTLKIRSTKLEDSAMYFCASSEGSEQYFGPGTRLTVT.

The chain employs TRBV20-1 and TRBJ2-3; no clear D. The CDR3 sequence is 13 residues long. The ends were cut back, 3 bases at V and 1 base at J, with 8 bases in the middle. The germline V gene encodes CDR1 DFQATT and CDR2 SNEGSKA (reference sequence). CDR3: CSARILGTDTQYF. DNA for the CDR3: TGCAGTGCTAGGATCTTGGGCACAGATACGCAGTATTTT.

The chain couples TRBV6-2 or TRBV6-3 to TRBJ1-5; D ambiguous. Germline CDR1 and CDR2: MNHEY and SVGEGT. The CDR3 is 16 amino acids. The germline V and J ends were trimmed by 6 bases and 8 bases, with 23 bases remaining between them. The CDR3 here is CASRSETAEIIKPQHF. In nucleotides, the CDR3 is TGTGCCAGCAGATCAGAGACCGCCGAGATTATCAAGCCCCAGCATTTT.

This chain joins TRBV7-2 and TRBJ2-5; D not certain. Per germline, CDR1 SGHTA and CDR2 FQGNSA. V shed 3 bases and J shed 5 bases, with 10 bases lying between them. This CDR3 spans 13 amino acids. CDR3 sequence (DNA): TGTGCCAGCAGCTTTACCCGCGCGGAGACCCAGTACTTC. Amino acid sequence: CASSFTRAETQYF.

The chain couples TRBV7-8 to TRBJ2-3, with TRBD1 matching 7 bases. V lost 5 bases, J lost 4 bases, and 6 bases stayed unmatched. The CDR3 contains 14 residues. Germline V gene sequence: CDR1 SGHVS, CDR2 FQNEAQ. Here the CDR3 reads CASSRGRGPDTQYF. Written as DNA, the CDR3 is TGTGCCAGCAGCCGAGGAAGGGGGCCAGATACGCAGTATTTT.

This clonotype was recorded a few times. This chain connects TRBV24-1 to TRBJ2-1, with D possibly called TRBD1 or TRBD2 (5 bases each). The CDR3 consists of 17 residues. The V gene lost 7 bases and the J gene lost 1 base, with 19 bases spanning the gap. CDR1 KGHDR and CDR2 SFDVKD come from the germline V gene. The CDR3 here is CATRSHSGTISYNEQFF. CDR3 bases: TGTGCCACCAGATCCCACTCGGGGACCATATCCTACAATGAGCAGTTCTTC.

This clonotype was detected a few times. V gene TRBV7-2 combines with J gene TRBJ2-7; TRBD2 might be the D (5 bases). The V end lost 5 bases, the J end lost 10 bases, and 15 bases lay between the germline ends. Germline assignment: CDR1 SGHTA and CDR2 FQGNSA. The CDR3 has 12 residues. Here the CDR3 reads CASSQIEGRQYF. DNA for the CDR3: TGTGCCAGCAGCCAGATTGAGGGTCGTCAGTACTTC.

The sample holds a few counts of this clonotype. The chain carries TRBV7-9 and TRBJ2-7; no clear D. Germline assignment: CDR1 SEHNR and CDR2 FQNEAQ (reference sequence). The CDR3 runs 12 residues. The V gene lost 1 base and the J gene lost 7 bases, with 8 bases spanning the gap. The CDR3 is CASSLDPQEQYF. The DNA of the CDR3 is TGTGCCAGCAGCTTAGACCCCCAGGAGCAGTACTTC.

The CDR3 DNA reads as TGTGCCAGCAGCGGACAGAACGAAAACATTCAGTACTTC. Amino acids: CASSGQNENIQYF. The genes are TRBV6-1 and TRBJ2-4, with TRBD1 as a possible D gene (6 bases). The CDR3 consists of 13 residues. Trimming shortened V by 6 bases and J by 5 bases, and 11 bases separated the two germline ends. In germline, CDR1 is MNHNS, CDR2 SASEGT.

Ten or more counts support this clonotype. This sequence joins TRBV6-2 or TRBV6-3 and TRBJ2-7; TRBD2 matches 11 bases. Losses at the gene ends were 6 bases for V and 0 bases for J; bases not matched to a gene: 4. Germline loops: CDR1 MNHEY, CDR2 SVGEGT. This CDR3 contains 15 residues. In DNA form, the CDR3 reads TGTGCCAGCAGACGCGGGACTAGCGGCTCCTACGAGCAGTACTTC. Its translation: CASRRGTSGSYEQYF.

This clonotype came up a few times. This rearrangement joins TRBV20-1 to TRBJ2-7, with 7 positions matching TRBD2. The CDR3 covers 15 residues. Germline V gene lookup returns CDR1 DFQATT and CDR2 SNEGSKA (reference sequence). Germline trimming cut 3 bases from V and 0 bases from J; bases unmatched to any gene: 8. The CDR3 reads CSASPASGVSYEQYF. CDR3 nucleotide sequence: TGCAGTGCTAGTCCGGCGAGCGGGGTCTCCTACGAGCAGTACTTC.

This chain connects TRBV5-1 to TRBJ1-2; D not resolved. Trimming shortened V by 4 bases and J by 0 bases, and 16 bases separated the two germline ends. The CDR3 spans 16 residues. Germline V gene sequence: CDR1 SGHRS, CDR2 YFSETQ. The CDR3 loop reads CASSPTGLTSNYGYTF. The DNA of the CDR3 is TGCGCCAGCAGCCCAACCGGGCTTACATCTAACTATGGCTACACCTTC.

This clonotype was seen a handful of times. This chain joins TRBV20-1 and TRBJ1-5, with TRBD1 as a possible D gene (6 bases). The V gene lost 7 bases and the J gene lost 3 bases, with 13 bases spanning the gap. CDR1 is DFQATT, CDR2 SNEGSKA, per germline (reference sequence). CDR3 length: 13 amino acids. The CDR3 spells CSGLQGSNQPQHF. For the CDR3, the DNA is TGCAGTGGGTTACAGGGTTCCAATCAGCCCCAGCATTTT.

In this sample, this clonotype turned up many times. V and J are TRBV15 and TRBJ2-5, with TRBD1 identical over 7 bases. CDR3 size: 15 residues. V lost 0 bases, J lost 1 base, and 2 bases stayed unmatched. Germline values: CDR1 LNHNV, CDR2 YYDKDF (reference sequence). The CDR3, as DNA: TGTGCCACCAGCAGAGAAGGGACAGCCCAAGAGACCCAGTACTTC. It yields the protein CATSREGTAQETQYF.

This chain joins TRBV7-9 and TRBJ2-1, with a tentative D call TRBD1 (6 bases). The CDR3 is 15 residues long. Germline CDR1 reads SEHNR; CDR2 reads FQNEAQ (reference sequence). Trimming shortened V by 3 bases and J by 0 bases, and 9 bases separated the two germline ends. The CDR3 is CASSFYRDSYNEQFF. The CDR3 nucleotides read TGTGCCAGCAGCTTCTACAGGGACTCCTACAATGAGCAGTTCTTC.

The chain couples TRBV10-3 to TRBJ2-5; no clear D. CDR3 size: 15 residues. Germline CDR1 reads ENHRY; CDR2 reads SYGVKD. The V end was cut by 4 bases, the J end by 1 base, with 13 bases between. Here the CDR3 reads CAISGTDAAQETQYF. Written as DNA, the CDR3 is TGTGCCATCAGTGGGACGGACGCAGCCCAAGAGACCCAGTACTTC.

The chain combines TRBV6-2 or TRBV6-3 with TRBJ1-1; D is ambiguous. This CDR3 is 12 amino acids long. Germline V gene lookup returns CDR1 MNHEY and CDR2 SVGEGT. Trimming cost V 7 bases and J 1 base, with 7 bases left between them. CDR3 protein: CASKEPNTEAFF. The CDR3, as DNA: TGTGCCAGCAAGGAACCGAACACTGAAGCTTTCTTT.

There are many counts of this clonotype. This chain links TRBV28 with TRBJ2-2, with D hard to call. The germline V gene has CDR1 MDHEN and CDR2 SYDVKM. This CDR3 has 13 amino acids. V gave up 7 bases and J gave up 5 bases, with 11 bases separating them. This CDR3 reads CASKGLVTGELFF. The CDR3 nucleotides read TGTGCCAGCAAGGGCCTTGTGACCGGGGAGCTGTTTTTT.

V and J are TRBV25-1 and TRBJ2-7; the D is unclear. V shed 4 bases and J shed 6 bases, with 13 bases lying between them. Germline-derived CDR1 and CDR2 are MGHDK and SYGVNS. CDR3 length: 13 amino acids. Here the CDR3 DNA reads TGTGCCAGCAGTGTTAGAACAGTCTCCGAGCAGTACTTC. As protein: CASSVRTVSEQYF.

The chain links TRBV18 to TRBJ1-1; 9 positions agree with TRBD1. CDR3 length equals 12 residues. The ends lost 5 bases at V and 11 bases at J; junction bases unmatched: 6. CDR1 KGHSH and CDR2 LQKENI come from the germline V gene. The CDR3 is CASSGDRVAAFF. DNA for the CDR3: TGTGCCAGCTCAGGGGACAGGGTGGCCGCTTTCTTT.

This clonotype has only a few counts. This chain connects TRBV5-8 to TRBJ2-1; D unresolved. This CDR3 has 17 amino acids. CDR1 is SGHTS, CDR2 YDEGEE, per germline. V lost 0 bases, J lost 3 bases, and 16 bases lay in between. CDR3 coding DNA: TGTGCCAGCAGCTTGGACAGCCAAGCTCGTGTCTACAATGAGCAGTTCTTC. Protein sequence: CASSLDSQARVYNEQFF.

The rearrangement uses TRBV12-3 or TRBV12-4 and TRBJ2-7; possible D gene TRBD2, 6 bases. V was shortened by 5 bases and J by 3 bases, with 17 bases between the two germline ends. The CDR3 is made up of 15 amino acids. The DNA for the CDR3 is TGTGCCAGCAGTCTCCATTTGGGGGGACTCTACGAGCAGTACTTC. It yields the protein CASSLHLGGLYEQYF.

Only a few counts were recorded for this clonotype. The V call is TRBV4-3, the J call TRBJ2-6; a weak D match, TRBD1 (6 bases). Trimming shortened V by 0 bases and J by 4 bases, and 10 bases separated the two germline ends. CDR3 length equals 16 residues. CDR1 LGHNA and CDR2 YSLEER come from the germline V gene. In nucleotides, the CDR3 is TGCGCCAGCAGCCAAGATCCAGGGGCCGGGGCCAACGTCCTGACTTTC. This translates into CASSQDPGAGANVLTF.

V is TRBV7-2 and J is TRBJ2-1; D is uncertain. The CDR3 covers 14 residues. CDR1 is SGHTA, CDR2 FQGNSA, per germline. Trimming pared 5 bases from V and 6 bases from J, leaving 14 bases between. The CDR3 coding sequence is TGTGCCAGCAGCCCCGTTTCCTTCGGCAATGAGCAGTTCTTC. Translating gives CASSPVSFGNEQFF.

This clonotype has more than one count but fewer than ten. V and J are TRBV3-1 and TRBJ2-3; D is possibly TRBD2 (5 bases). Germline V CDR1 and CDR2: LGHDT, YNNKEL (reference sequence). There are 16 residues in the CDR3. V lost 5 bases to trimming and J lost 4 bases, with 19 bases between them. The CDR3 here is CASSSTRDITADTQYF. The CDR3 coding sequence is TGTGCCAGCAGCTCCACTCGGGATATTACGGCAGATACGCAGTATTTT.

This rearrangement joins TRBV7-2 to TRBJ1-5; the D gene is possibly TRBD1 (5 bases). Germline V CDR1 and CDR2: SGHTA, FQGNSA. The CDR3 length is 14 residues. V was clipped by 2 bases and J by 8 bases, with 13 bases between them. CDR3 sequence: CASSLSRGAEPQHF. CDR3 coding DNA: TGTGCCAGCAGCTTATCGAGGGGCGCAGAGCCCCAGCATTTT. The entire variable domain, with the rest obtained from reference TRBV7-2 and TRBJ1-5, is as follows: GAGVSQSPSNKVTEKGKDVELRCDPISGHTALYWYRQSLGQGLEFLIYFQGNSAPDKSGLPSDRFSAERTGGSVSTLTIQRTQQEDSAVYLCASSLSRGAEPQHFGDGTRLSIL.

This rearrangement joins TRBV20-1 to TRBJ2-7, with D uncertain. CDR3 length: 10 amino acids. V dropped 5 bases and J dropped 6 bases, with 8 bases sitting between them. Germline V CDR1 and CDR2: DFQATT, SNEGSKA (reference sequence). The CDR3 protein is CSADDREQYF. In DNA form, the CDR3 reads TGCAGTGCTGACGATCGCGAGCAGTACTTC.

This clonotype occurred many times. This chain connects TRBV7-9 to TRBJ1-5; D remains ambiguous. V was trimmed by 1 base and J by 3 bases, leaving 1 base between them. Germline V CDR1 and CDR2: SEHNR, FQNEAQ (reference sequence). The CDR3 extends over 12 amino acids. This CDR3 is CASSLDNQPQHF. The CDR3 DNA reads as TGTGCCAGCAGCTTAGACAATCAGCCCCAGCATTTT.

This clonotype was detected a few times. The V call is TRBV6-5, the J call TRBJ2-3; tentative D call: TRBD1 (5 bases). Germline V lookup: CDR1 MNHEY, CDR2 SVGAGI. This CDR3 contains 13 residues. Trimming took 2 bases from V and 15 from J, leaving 18 bases between them. The CDR3 bases are TGTGCCAGCAGTTACATCTCATCAGGGCTCTTTTATTTT. Translated, it gives CASSYISSGLFYF.

The chain links TRBV7-2 to TRBJ1-5; 9 bases are shared with TRBD1. The ends lost 5 bases at V and 8 bases at J; junction bases unmatched: 10. The CDR3 sequence is 15 residues long. The germline gives CDR1 SGHTA, CDR2 FQGNSA. CDR3 amino acids: CASSPAGTGTKPQHF. CDR3 sequence (DNA): TGTGCCAGCAGCCCCGCCGGGACAGGGACTAAGCCCCAGCATTTT.

Ten or more counts support this clonotype. The rearrangement joins TRBV20-1 to TRBJ2-5; the D gene is possibly TRBD2 (5 bases). The CDR3 covers 11 residues. The germline V and J ends were trimmed by 0 bases and 9 bases, with 8 bases remaining between them. CDR1 and CDR2 from the germline V gene are DFQATT and SNEGSKA (reference sequence). CDR3 residues: CSARDRAAQYF. CDR3 nucleotides: TGCAGTGCTAGAGACAGAGCGGCCCAGTACTTC.